This TCR beta chain was observed in a study of blood T cell repertoires in COVID-19. Study background: The samples span acute and convalescent COVID-19 from the United States, Italy and Spain.

The V end lost 5 bases, the J end lost 5 bases, and 10 bases lay between the germline ends. The CDR3 is 12 residues long. Germline V gives CDR1 LNHDA, CDR2 SQIVND (reference sequence). As originally analysed: Nucleated cell counts were estimated from reference gene primer amplification. Method: immunoSEQ multiplex PCR; TCRdb's copy keeps in-frame clones and lacks some. Clone size and V and J calls were adopted from that table, with D and trimming inferred from the DNA. The top ten clones hold over 0.2% of a sample with around 700,000 clones, more than 80% of them seen once. This chain connects TRBV19 to TRBJ2-7; TRBD1 might be the D (5 bases). The origin of this receptor is a woman in her late teens or twenties with acute or convalescent COVID-19. The sequenced sample consisted of peripheral blood. DNA for the CDR3: TGTGCCAGTAGTGGCAGGGCCAACGAGCAGTACTTC. Translation gives CASSGRANEQYF.